This T cell receptor (beta chain) originates from a study of cytotoxic CD8 clonotypes in ibrutinib-treated CLL. At the level of the study: IGHV unmutated 17 to 18; relapsed/refractory 11; treatment-naive around 14. General observations from the study: Baseline clonality, higher than in age-matched healthy donors, tracked circulating CD8+ T-cell counts.

For this clone: Its specificity is unknown.

There are 16 residues in the CDR3. V was clipped by 3 bases and J by 2 bases, with 14 bases between them. Per germline, CDR1 LNHDA and CDR2 SQIVND (reference sequence). The table came from immunoSEQ multiplex PCR; TCRdb's copy has only in-frame clones and leaves some out. The table records about 9,000 clones, over 60% of them present only once. The sequence was collected from a human donor with chronic lymphocytic leukemia. The chain is built from TRBV19 and TRBJ2-4; D may be TRBD2 (5 bases). Sequences were derived from PBMCs, sampled before ibrutinib treatment. CDR3 sequence reads: CASSIDDGITKNIQYF. The DNA for the CDR3 is TGTGCCAGTAGTATTGATGACGGGATAACCAAAAACATTCAGTACTTC.